A few counts support the clone carrying this T cell receptor beta chain. RNA transcripts provided the source from which TCR beta CDR3 regions were amplified. The HTBI primer set was used in a first-round RT-PCR of the TCR CDR3. TCRdb re-analysed the multiplex PCR reads in MiXCR, keeping a single row per CDR3 protein. The sample contains around 300,000 distinct CDR3 sequences, approximately 18% of which appear only once. J lost 9 bases, V lost 6 bases, and 12 bases had no gene match. This CDR3 has 16 residues. From germline, CDR1 is DFQATT and CDR2 SNEGSKA (reference sequence). The data were taken from a study of T cells in Graves' hyperthyroidism and ophthalmopathy.

This chain links TRBV20-1 with TRBJ1-6; 12 bases match TRBD1. The sequenced sample was blood. The sequence came from a man over 45 with Graves' ophthalmopathy. In nucleotides, the CDR3 is TGCAGTGCCGCTGACGCACCGGGACAGGGGGCTTCACCCCTCCACTTT. The encoded protein is CSAADAPGQGASPLHF.